A selection of T cell receptor beta chains follows, all from one sample in a study of shared clonotypes between healthy human individuals. Repertoires were generated with immunoSEQ multiplex PCR, while TCRdb's copy carries only in-frame clones and drops some. This table holds around 940,000 clones, about 80% found once. Sample: memory CD4+ T cells sorted from blood. The receptors shown here come from a man aged 18 to 35 in good health. The CDR3 runs from the conserved cysteine through the conserved F or W.

cdr3_aa	v_call	j_call
CSVEASRLLTMGYTF	TRBV29-1	TRBJ1-2
CAWSVRDEWFF	TRBV30	TRBJ2-1
CASNLNGVGGNNEQFF	TRBV2	TRBJ2-1
CASSPGGTSTDTQYF	TRBV5-4	TRBJ2-3
CASSFFNEQFF	TRBV5-4	TRBJ2-1
CASSTSPNTGELFF	TRBV6-4	TRBJ2-2
CASSLHPSGKNTGELFF	TRBV7-2	TRBJ2-2
CASSPQYRSYQETQYF	TRBV27	TRBJ2-5
CASSSIGGSSYEQYF	TRBV7-2	TRBJ2-7
CASTQGAVSNYGYTF	TRBV7-2	TRBJ1-2